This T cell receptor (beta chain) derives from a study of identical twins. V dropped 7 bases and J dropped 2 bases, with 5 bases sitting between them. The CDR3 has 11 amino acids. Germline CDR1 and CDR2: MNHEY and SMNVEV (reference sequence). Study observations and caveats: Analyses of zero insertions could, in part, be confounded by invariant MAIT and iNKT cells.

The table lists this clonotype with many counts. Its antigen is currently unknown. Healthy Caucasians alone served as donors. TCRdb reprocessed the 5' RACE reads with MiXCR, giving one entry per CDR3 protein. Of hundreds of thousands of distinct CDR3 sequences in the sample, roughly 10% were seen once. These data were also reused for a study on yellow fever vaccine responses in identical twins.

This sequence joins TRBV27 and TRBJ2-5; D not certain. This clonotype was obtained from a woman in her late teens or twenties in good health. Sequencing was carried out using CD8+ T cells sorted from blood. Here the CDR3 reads CASKIQETQYF. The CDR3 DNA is TGTGCCAGCAAGATACAAGAGACCCAGTACTTC.